This is a list of T cell receptor beta chains from one sample in a study of identical twins. TCRdb fed the 5' RACE reads into MiXCR, producing one record per CDR3 protein. The sample has 150,000 or so distinct CDR3 sequences, roughly 3.2% seen once; the top ten hold about 7.8%. Input material: memory T cells sorted from blood. The source of these receptors is a man in his late teens or twenties in good health. The CDR3 runs from the conserved cysteine through the conserved F or W.

V gene: TRBV20-1
J gene: TRBJ1-3
CDR3 protein: CSAARGGNTIYF

V gene: TRBV7-2
J gene: TRBJ1-2
CDR3 protein: CASSLEMGYTF

V gene: TRBV5-1
J gene: TRBJ2-3
CDR3 protein: CASSPQGKADTQYF

V gene: TRBV11-2
J gene: TRBJ1-2
CDR3 protein: CASSFPRHGYTF

V gene: TRBV4-2
J gene: TRBJ1-5
CDR3 protein: CASSQDRTGFGQPQHF

V gene: TRBV15
J gene: TRBJ2-5
CDR3 protein: CATSRDWGETQYF

V gene: TRBV6-2/TRBV6-3
J gene: TRBJ1-1
CDR3 protein: CASSSTEGRAFF

V gene: TRBV6-1
J gene: TRBJ1-5
CDR3 protein: CASALLVGNQPQHF

V gene: TRBV24-1
J gene: TRBJ2-3
CDR3 protein: CATSDPRGGRDTDTQYF

V gene: TRBV11-2
J gene: TRBJ1-5
CDR3 protein: CASSFSNQPQHF

V gene: TRBV27
J gene: TRBJ2-3
CDR3 protein: CASKLAGPSTDTQYF

V gene: TRBV7-9
J gene: TRBJ1-2
CDR3 protein: CASSLRDYGYTF

V gene: TRBV6-2/TRBV6-3
J gene: TRBJ2-1
CDR3 protein: CASSKSGARRGEQFF

V gene: TRBV29-1
J gene: TRBJ2-5
CDR3 protein: CSGGQGRETQYF

V gene: TRBV12-3/TRBV12-4
J gene: TRBJ2-5
CDR3 protein: CASSPGVQETQYF

V gene: TRBV12-3/TRBV12-4
J gene: TRBJ2-7
CDR3 protein: CASSLKREAPYEQYF

V gene: TRBV5-1
J gene: TRBJ2-2
CDR3 protein: CASSLAVQRNTGELFF

V gene: TRBV20-1
J gene: TRBJ1-5
CDR3 protein: CSAIQGNWDSNQPQHF